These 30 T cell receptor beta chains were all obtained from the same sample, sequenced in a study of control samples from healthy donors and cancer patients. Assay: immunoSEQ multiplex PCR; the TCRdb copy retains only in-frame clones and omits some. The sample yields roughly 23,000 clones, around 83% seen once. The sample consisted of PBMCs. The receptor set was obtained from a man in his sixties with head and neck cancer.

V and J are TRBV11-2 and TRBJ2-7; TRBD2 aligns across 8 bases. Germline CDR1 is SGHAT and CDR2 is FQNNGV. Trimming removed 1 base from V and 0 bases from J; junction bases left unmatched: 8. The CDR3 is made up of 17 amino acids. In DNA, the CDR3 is TGTGCCAGCAGCTTAGTGTCTAGCGGGCCGATCTCCTACGAGCAGTACTTC. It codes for CASSLVSSGPISYEQYF. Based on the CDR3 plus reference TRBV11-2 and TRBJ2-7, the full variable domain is EAGVAQSPRYKIIEKRQSVAFWCNPISGHATLYWYQQILGQGPKLLIQFQNNGVVDDSQLPKDRFSAERLKGVDSTLKIQPAKLEDSAVYLCASSLVSSGPISYEQYFGPGTRLTVT.

The CDR3 here is CASRPLASNQPQHF. CDR3 DNA sequence: TGTGCCAGTAGACCTCTGGCGAGCAATCAGCCCCAGCATTTT. This chain connects TRBV19 to TRBJ1-5, with unresolved D. Germline V gives CDR1 LNHDA, CDR2 SQIVND (reference sequence). V lost 6 bases and J lost 1, with 10 bases in between. The CDR3 sequence is 14 residues long.

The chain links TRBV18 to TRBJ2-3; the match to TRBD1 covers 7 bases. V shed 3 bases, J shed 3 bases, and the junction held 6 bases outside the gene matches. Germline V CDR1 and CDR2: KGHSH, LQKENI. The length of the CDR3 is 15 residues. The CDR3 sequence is CASSPPGGNTDTQYF. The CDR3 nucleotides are TGTGCCAGCTCACCTCCAGGGGGTAATACAGATACGCAGTATTTT.

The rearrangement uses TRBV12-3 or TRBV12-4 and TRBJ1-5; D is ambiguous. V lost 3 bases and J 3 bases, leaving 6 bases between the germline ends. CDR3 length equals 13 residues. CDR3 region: CASSLSFNQPQHF. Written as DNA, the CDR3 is TGTGCCAGCAGTTTGAGTTTCAATCAGCCCCAGCATTTT.

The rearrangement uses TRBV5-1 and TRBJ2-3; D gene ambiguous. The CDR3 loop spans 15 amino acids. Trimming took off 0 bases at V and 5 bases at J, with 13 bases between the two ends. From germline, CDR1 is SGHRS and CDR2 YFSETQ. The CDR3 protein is CASSLVSGLGDTQYF. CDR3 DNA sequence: TGCGCCAGCAGCTTGGTGTCAGGCCTCGGAGATACGCAGTATTTT.

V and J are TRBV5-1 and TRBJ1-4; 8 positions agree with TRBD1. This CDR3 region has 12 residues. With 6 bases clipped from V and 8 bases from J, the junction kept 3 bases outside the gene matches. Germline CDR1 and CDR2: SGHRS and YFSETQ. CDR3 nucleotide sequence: TGCGCCAGCAAGGGACAGGACGAAAAACTGTTTTTT. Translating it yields CASKGQDEKLFF.

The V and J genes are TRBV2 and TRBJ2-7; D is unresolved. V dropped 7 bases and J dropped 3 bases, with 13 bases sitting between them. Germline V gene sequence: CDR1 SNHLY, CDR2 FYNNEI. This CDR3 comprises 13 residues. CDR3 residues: CASKFTANYEQYF. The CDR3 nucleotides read TGTGCCAGCAAATTTACAGCGAACTACGAGCAGTACTTC.

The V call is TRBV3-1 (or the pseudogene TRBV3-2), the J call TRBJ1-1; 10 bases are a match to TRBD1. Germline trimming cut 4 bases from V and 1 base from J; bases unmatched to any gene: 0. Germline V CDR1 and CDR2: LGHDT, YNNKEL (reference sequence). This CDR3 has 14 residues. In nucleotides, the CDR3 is TGTGCCAGCAGCCGGGACAGGGGGAACACTGAAGCTTTCTTT. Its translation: CASSRDRGNTEAFF.

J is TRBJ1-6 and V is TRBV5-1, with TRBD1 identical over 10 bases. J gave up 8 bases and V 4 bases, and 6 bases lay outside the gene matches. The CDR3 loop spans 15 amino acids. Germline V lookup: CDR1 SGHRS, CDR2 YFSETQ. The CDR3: CASSMRQGAYSPLHF. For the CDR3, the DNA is TGCGCCAGCAGCATGAGACAGGGGGCATATTCACCCCTCCACTTT.

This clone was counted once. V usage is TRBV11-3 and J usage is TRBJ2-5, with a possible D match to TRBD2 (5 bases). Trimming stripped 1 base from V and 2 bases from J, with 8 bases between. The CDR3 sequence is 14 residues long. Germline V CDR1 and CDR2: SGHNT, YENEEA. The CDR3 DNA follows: TGTGCCAGCAGCTTAGGAGGGCCACAAGAGACCCAGTACTTC. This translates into CASSLGGPQETQYF. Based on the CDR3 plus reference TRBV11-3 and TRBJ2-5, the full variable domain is EAGVVQSPRYKIIEKKQPVAFWCNPISGHNTLYWYLQNLGQGPELLIRYENEEAVDDSQLPKDRFSAERLKGVDSTLKIQPAELGDSAVYLCASSLGGPQETQYFGPGTRLLVL.

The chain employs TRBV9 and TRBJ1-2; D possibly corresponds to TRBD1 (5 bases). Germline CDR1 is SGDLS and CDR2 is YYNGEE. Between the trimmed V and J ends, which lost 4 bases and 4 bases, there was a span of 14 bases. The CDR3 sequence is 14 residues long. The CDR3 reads CASSSPGGIYGYTF. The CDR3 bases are TGTGCCAGCAGCTCCCCTGGGGGGATCTATGGCTACACCTTC.

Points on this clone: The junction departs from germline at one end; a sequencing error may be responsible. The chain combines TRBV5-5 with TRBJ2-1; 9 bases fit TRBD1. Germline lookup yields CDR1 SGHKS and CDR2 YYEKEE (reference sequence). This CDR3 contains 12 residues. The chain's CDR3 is CASSLDRGPSVF. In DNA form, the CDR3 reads TGTGCCAGCAGCTTGGACAGGGGGCCTTCGGTCTTC.

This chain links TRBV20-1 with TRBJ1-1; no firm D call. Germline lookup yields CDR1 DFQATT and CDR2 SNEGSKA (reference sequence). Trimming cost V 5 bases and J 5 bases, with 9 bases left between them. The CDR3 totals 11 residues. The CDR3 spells CSALTQTEAFF. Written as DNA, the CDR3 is TGCAGTGCTCTGACACAGACTGAAGCTTTCTTT.

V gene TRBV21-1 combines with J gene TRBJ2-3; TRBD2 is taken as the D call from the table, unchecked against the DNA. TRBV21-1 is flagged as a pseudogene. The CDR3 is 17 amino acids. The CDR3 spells CASSSFGWRGIGDTQYF. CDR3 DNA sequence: TGTGCCAGCAGCTCCTTCGGGTGGAGAGGAATTGGAGATACGCAGTATTTT.

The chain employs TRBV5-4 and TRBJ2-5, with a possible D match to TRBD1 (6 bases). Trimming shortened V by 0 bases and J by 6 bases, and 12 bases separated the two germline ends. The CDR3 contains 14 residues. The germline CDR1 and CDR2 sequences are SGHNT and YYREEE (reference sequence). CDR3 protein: CASSLVGQSQTQYF. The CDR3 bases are TGTGCCAGCAGCTTGGTAGGACAGTCCCAGACCCAGTACTTC. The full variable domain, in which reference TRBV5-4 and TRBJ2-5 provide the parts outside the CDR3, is ETGVTQSPTHLIKTRGQQVTLRCSSQSGHNTVSWYQQALGQGPQFIFQYYREEENGRGNFPPRFSGLQFPNYSSELNVNALELDDSALYLCASSLVGQSQTQYFGPGTRLLVL.

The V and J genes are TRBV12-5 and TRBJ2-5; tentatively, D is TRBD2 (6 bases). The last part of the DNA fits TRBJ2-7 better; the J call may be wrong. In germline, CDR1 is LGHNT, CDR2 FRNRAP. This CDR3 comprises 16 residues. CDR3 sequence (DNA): TGTGCTAGTGGTTTGGTAAAACCTTGGGGGGCCTACGAGCAGTACTTC. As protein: CASGLVKPWGAYEQYF.

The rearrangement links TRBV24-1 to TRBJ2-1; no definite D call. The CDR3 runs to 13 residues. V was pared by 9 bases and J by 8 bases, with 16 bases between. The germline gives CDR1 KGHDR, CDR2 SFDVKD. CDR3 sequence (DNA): TGTGCCACCCGCCGGGCTGGTTCAGATGAGCAGTTCTTC. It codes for CATRRAGSDEQFF.

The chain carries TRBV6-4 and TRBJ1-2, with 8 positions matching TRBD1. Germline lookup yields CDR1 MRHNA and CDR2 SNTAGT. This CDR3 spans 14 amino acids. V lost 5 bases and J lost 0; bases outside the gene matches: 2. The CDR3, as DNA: TGTGCCAGCAGTCAGGGGGCTGCTAACTATGGCTACACCTTC. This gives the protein CASSQGAANYGYTF.

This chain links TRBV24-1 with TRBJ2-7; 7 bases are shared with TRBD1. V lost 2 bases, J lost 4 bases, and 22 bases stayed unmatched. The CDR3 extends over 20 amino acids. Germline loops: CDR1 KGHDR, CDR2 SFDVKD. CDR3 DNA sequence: TGTGCCACCAGTGATTCCGCACAGGGGTCGGCTCAACTCTTGGTATACGAGCAGTACTTC. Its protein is CATSDSAQGSAQLLVYEQYF.

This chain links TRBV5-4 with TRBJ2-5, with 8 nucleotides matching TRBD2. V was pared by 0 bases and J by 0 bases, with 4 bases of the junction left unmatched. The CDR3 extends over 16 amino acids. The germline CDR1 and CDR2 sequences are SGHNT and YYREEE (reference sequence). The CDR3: CASSLVAGGDQETQYF. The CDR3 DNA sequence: TGTGCCAGCAGCTTGGTCGCGGGGGGTGACCAAGAGACCCAGTACTTC. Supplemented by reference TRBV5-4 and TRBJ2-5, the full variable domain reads ETGVTQSPTHLIKTRGQQVTLRCSSQSGHNTVSWYQQALGQGPQFIFQYYREEENGRGNFPPRFSGLQFPNYSSELNVNALELDDSALYLCASSLVAGGDQETQYFGPGTRLLVL.

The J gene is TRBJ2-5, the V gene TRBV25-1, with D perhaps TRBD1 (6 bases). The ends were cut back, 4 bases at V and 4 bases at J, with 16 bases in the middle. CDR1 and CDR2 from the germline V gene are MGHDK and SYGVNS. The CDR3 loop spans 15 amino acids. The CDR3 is CASSVPSRGAETQYF. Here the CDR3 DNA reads TGTGCCAGCAGTGTCCCTTCCAGGGGAGCAGAGACCCAGTACTTC.

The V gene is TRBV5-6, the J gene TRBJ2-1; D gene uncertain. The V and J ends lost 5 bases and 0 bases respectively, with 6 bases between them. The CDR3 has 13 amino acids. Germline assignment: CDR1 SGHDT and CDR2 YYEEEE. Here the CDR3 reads CASSLSSYNEQFF. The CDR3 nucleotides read TGTGCCAGCAGTCTTAGCTCCTACAATGAGCAGTTCTTC.

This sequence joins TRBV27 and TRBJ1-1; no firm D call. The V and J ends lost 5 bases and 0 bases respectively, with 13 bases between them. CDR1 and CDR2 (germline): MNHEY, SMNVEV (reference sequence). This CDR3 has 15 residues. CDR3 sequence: CASSSGSPMNTEAFF. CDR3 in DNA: TGTGCCAGCAGTAGCGGTTCCCCAATGAACACTGAAGCTTTCTTT.

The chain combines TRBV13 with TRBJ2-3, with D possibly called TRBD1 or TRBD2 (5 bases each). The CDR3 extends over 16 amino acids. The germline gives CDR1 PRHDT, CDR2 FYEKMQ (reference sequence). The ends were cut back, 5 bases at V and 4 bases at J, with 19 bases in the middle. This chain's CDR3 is CASSRLGQGVADTQYF. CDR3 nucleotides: TGTGCCAGCAGCCGCTTGGGGCAGGGAGTGGCAGATACGCAGTATTTT.

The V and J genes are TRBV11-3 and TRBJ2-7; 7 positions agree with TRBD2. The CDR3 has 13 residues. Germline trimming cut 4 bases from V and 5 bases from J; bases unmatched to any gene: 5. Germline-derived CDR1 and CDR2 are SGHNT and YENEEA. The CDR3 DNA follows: TGTGCCAGCAGCTCGGGACTATACAACGAGCAGTACTTC. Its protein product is CASSSGLYNEQYF.

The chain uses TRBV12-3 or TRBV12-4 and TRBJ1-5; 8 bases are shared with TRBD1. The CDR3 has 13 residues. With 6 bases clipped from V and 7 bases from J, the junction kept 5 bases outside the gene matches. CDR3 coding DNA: TGTGCCAGCAGGGACAGGGTTGGGCAGCCCCAGCATTTT. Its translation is CASRDRVGQPQHF.

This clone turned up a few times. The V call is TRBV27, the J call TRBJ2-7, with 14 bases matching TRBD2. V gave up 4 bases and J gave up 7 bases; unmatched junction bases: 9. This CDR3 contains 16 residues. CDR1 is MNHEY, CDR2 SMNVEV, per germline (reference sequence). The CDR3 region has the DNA TGTGCCAGCAGTTCCCCCCGACTAGCGGGAGGGAGAGAGCAGTACTTC. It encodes CASSSPRLAGGREQYF.

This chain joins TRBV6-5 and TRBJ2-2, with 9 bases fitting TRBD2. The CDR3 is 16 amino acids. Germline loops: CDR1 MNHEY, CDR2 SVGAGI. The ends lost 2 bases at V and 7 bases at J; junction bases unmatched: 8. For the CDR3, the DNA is TGTGCCAGCAGTTACACCCTAGCGGGAAAGGGCGGGGAGCTGTTTTTT. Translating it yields CASSYTLAGKGGELFF.

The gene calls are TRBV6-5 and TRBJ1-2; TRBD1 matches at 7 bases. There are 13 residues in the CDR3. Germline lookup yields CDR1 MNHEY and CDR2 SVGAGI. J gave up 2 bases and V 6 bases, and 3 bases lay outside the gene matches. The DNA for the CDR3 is TGTGCCAGCAGAACAGGGGCGAACTATGGCTACACCTTC. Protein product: CASRTGANYGYTF.

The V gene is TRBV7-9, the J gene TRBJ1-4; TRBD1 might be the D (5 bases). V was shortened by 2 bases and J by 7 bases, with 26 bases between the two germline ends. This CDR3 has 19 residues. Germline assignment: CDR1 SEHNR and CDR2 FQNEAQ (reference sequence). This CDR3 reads CASSLRRRGGYDGVEKLFF. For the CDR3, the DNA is TGTGCCAGCAGCTTACGGAGGCGGGGGGGATACGACGGTGTTGAAAAACTGTTTTTT.